This T cell receptor beta chain was documented in a study of early T cells in non-severe SARS-CoV-2 infection. In this sample, this clonotype turned up many times. Separate cDNA molecules each had unique molecular identifiers attached to them. From the 5' RACE reads, TCRdb called clonotypes with MiXCR, one entry per CDR3 protein. The sample lists approximately 39,000 distinct CDR3 sequences, 8.5% to 10% occurring once. V was trimmed by 7 bases and J by 4 bases, leaving 10 bases between them. CDR1 is SQVTM and CDR2 is ANQGSEA in the germline V gene. This CDR3 has 12 amino acids. The chain is built from TRBV29-1 and TRBJ1-4, with a tentative D call TRBD1 (5 bases). This receptor was obtained from an adult who was a healthcare worker with PCR-confirmed SARS-CoV-2 infection or an uninfected control (not recorded which). Input material: whole blood. The CDR3: CSGQGGNEKLFF. DNA of the CDR3: TGCAGCGGCCAGGGAGGTAATGAAAAACTGTTTTTT.